The following is a TCR beta chain sequence with its context. Its specificity is not known. Produced via immunoSEQ multiplex PCR; TCRdb's table is partial and in-frame only. The sample holds around 86,000 clones, 90% to 95% seen once. The ends were cut back, 6 bases at V and 3 bases at J, with 12 bases in the middle. The CDR3 length is 14 residues. The germline gives CDR1 MNHEY, CDR2 SMNVEV (reference sequence). These data belong to a study of cytomegalovirus exposure and HLA in healthy donors. Looking at the study overall: Both the roughly 120 validation repertoires and the roughly 640 first-cohort repertoires used the same platform, as reported by a later analysis.

Study-level results: A later analysis found first-cohort TCR clusters tended to co-occur in the 90 to 150 validation repertoires. Through in vitro validation, a few CMV-associated chains were shown to be specific for CMV antigens.

The donors were members of the validation cohort, which comprised 100 to 150 subjects and was separate from the first cohort of roughly 700 subjects. The rearrangement joins TRBV27 to TRBJ2-1; a possible D gene is TRBD1 (6 bases). The sequence was collected from a woman between 25 and 40 years old in good health and CMV-seropositive. Sequencing input: PBMCs. In DNA, the CDR3 is TGTGCCAGCAGCCAAGACAGGAACTACAATGAGCAGTTCTTC. Amino acid sequence: CASSQDRNYNEQFF.